This T cell receptor beta chain was documented in a study of OX40 agonist ivuxolimab in advanced cancers. Study-wide context: Patients undergoing dose escalation presented with hepatocellular carcinoma, melanoma, renal cell or head and neck cancer. The study's findings and limits: Some patients without response likewise showed low normalized clonal expansion.

This CDR3 is built from 12 residues. Trimming took off 1 base at V and 8 bases at J, with 6 bases between the two ends. The germline CDR1 and CDR2 sequences are SEHNR and FQNEAQ (reference sequence). TCRdb's copy holds only in-frame clones and misses some; the assay was immunoSEQ multiplex PCR. The sample lists 40,000 to 50,000 clones, about four fifths occurring once. Details on this clone: Its cognate antigen is unknown.

This receptor was obtained from an adult with an advanced solid tumor such as melanoma, head and neck, liver or kidney cancer. The sequences come from CD4+ or CD8+ T cells sorted from blood, collected in a trial of the OX40 agonist ivuxolimab. The V call is TRBV7-9, the J call TRBJ2-1; D remains ambiguous. Written as DNA, the CDR3 is TGTGCCAGCAGCTTAGGGGTGGATGAGCAGTTCTTC. This gives the protein CASSLGVDEQFF.